This T cell receptor (beta chain) emerged from a study of cytomegalovirus exposure and HLA in healthy donors. Study as a whole: Approximately 180 million T cells yielded around 100 million unique TCR beta sequences, as an earlier analysis found.

Points from the study as a whole: The number of N-insertions in an Asian-associated ancestry cluster was reportedly below the approximately 700-donor mean in a later analysis.

The V and J ends lost 4 bases and 1 base, in that order; junction bases with no gene match: 8. CDR3 size: 16 residues. Germline CDR1 reads MDHEN; CDR2 reads SYDVKM. As to this clone: Its antigen remains unknown.

The study ran its PCR with 60 Vbeta and 13 Jbeta primers. The method was immunoSEQ multiplex PCR; TCRdb's version includes in-frame clones alone and lacks a portion of them. The sample lists some 66,000 clones; 70% to 85% were seen once. The chain uses TRBV28 and TRBJ2-7; 9 nucleotides match TRBD1. Sample: PBMCs. This sequence originates from a man between 60 and 75 years old in good health and CMV-seropositive. The CDR3 coding sequence is TGTGCCAGCAGTTCTATCGGACAGGGGAAATCCTACGAGCAGTACTTC. Amino acids: CASSSIGQGKSYEQYF.